The rows below give T cell receptor beta chains drawn from one sample of a study of T cells after yellow fever vaccination. TCRdb ran MiXCR on the 5' RACE reads and lists one entry per CDR3 protein. Of some 320,000 distinct CDR3 sequences in the sample, 4.1% were seen once. The sample in question was PBMCs, obtained 5 days after the yellow fever booster vaccination. These receptors came from a man aged 18-30 years who received the YFV17D yellow fever vaccine. Both conserved end residues are part of each CDR3. D genes are given only for firm matches. The size entry is marked missing in some rows and otherwise reads once, few, many or a size class.

>TRBV5-6|NA|TRBD2|TRBJ2-1
TGTGCCAGCAGCTCGATGTTCGGCGGTAGCGGGGGGCCTTCCTACAATGAGCAGTTCTTC
CASSSMFGGSGGPSYNEQFF
>TRBV4-1|many|NA|TRBJ2-5
TGCGCCAGCAGCCAAAACCAAGAGACCCAGTACTTC
CASSQNQETQYF
>TRBV11-2|many|TRBD1|TRBJ2-3
TGTGCCAGCAGCTTCGGACAGGGGGGAGATACGCAGTATTTT
CASSFGQGGDTQYF
>TRBV12-3/TRBV12-4|NA|TRBD1|TRBJ1-5
TGTGCCAGCAGACAATTCCGGGACAGGGGTCAGCCCCAGCATTTT
CASRQFRDRGQPQHF
>TRBV5-1|many|NA|TRBJ2-2
TGCGCCAGCAGCGCCCACCGGGAGCTGTTTTTT
CASSAHRELFF
>TRBV11-2|few|NA|TRBJ2-5
TGTGCCAGCCAGAATGCGGCAGAGACCCAGTACTTC
CASQNAAETQYF
>TRBV12-3/TRBV12-4|few|NA|TRBJ1-2
TGTGCCAGCAGTCCCGGGACCCGGTTGGGGAACTATGGCTACACCTTC
CASSPGTRLGNYGYTF
>TRBV4-2|few|TRBD1|TRBJ2-7
TGTGCCAGCAGCCAAGTAACTGAAGGACAGGACGGCTACGAGCAGTACTTC
CASSQVTEGQDGYEQYF
>TRBV9|few|NA|TRBJ2-5
TGTGCCAGCAGTGACGGGGGTTACCAAGAGACCCAGTACTTC
CASSDGGYQETQYF
>TRBV5-6|few|TRBD1|TRBJ1-3
TGTGCCAGCAACGACAGGGGTAGCTCTGGAAACACCATATATTTT
CASNDRGSSGNTIYF
>TRBV5-4|few|TRBD1|TRBJ1-1
TGTGCCAGCAGCTCACGACAGGGGGGTTACACTGAAGCTTTCTTT
CASSSRQGGYTEAFF
>TRBV5-1|few|TRBD1|TRBJ1-2
TGCGCCAGCAGTCCCCACAGGGGGCAGCGTGGCTACACCTTC
CASSPHRGQRGYTF
>TRBV12-3/TRBV12-4|few|NA|TRBJ1-5
TGTGCCAGCAGTCGCCCCCCCTTCAATCAGCCCCAGCATTTT
CASSRPPFNQPQHF
>TRBV28|few|NA|TRBJ2-7
TGTGCCAGCACGGGCAGACTATTGCCCGAGCAGTACTTC
CASTGRLLPEQYF
>TRBV4-1|few|TRBD1|TRBJ1-4
TGCGCCAGCAGCCAACCGGGACAGACAAATGAAAAACTGTTTTTT
CASSQPGQTNEKLFF
>TRBV7-2|NA|TRBD2|TRBJ2-7
TGTGCCAGCAGTCGGACTAGCGGGGCCTCCTACGAGCAGTACTTC
CASSRTSGASYEQYF
>TRBV5-1|NA|NA|TRBJ2-2
TGCGCCAGCAGCTCGCCGCAGGGGTCAAACTACCAACCGAACACCGGGGAGCTGTTTTTT
CASSSPQGSNYQPNTGELFF
>TRBV4-1|many|NA|TRBJ1-2
TGCGCCAGCAGCCAAGTAAGGACGGGTTATGGCTACACCTTC
CASSQVRTGYGYTF
>TRBV10-1|few|NA|TRBJ2-2
TGCGCCAGCAGTGAGGGAGGGGCGGCGTTCGGGGAGCTGTTTTTT
CASSEGGAAFGELFF
>TRBV5-1|few|NA|TRBJ2-1
TGCGCCAGCAGCTCCAGGGGATTTTCCAACAATGAGCAGTTCTTC
CASSSRGFSNNEQFF
>TRBV4-1|NA|NA|TRBJ2-3
TGCGCCAGCAGCCAGCAAGACTTATTTAGCACAGATACGCAGTATTTT
CASSQQDLFSTDTQYF
>TRBV3-1|many|TRBD2|TRBJ2-7
TGTGCCAGCAGCCAGGCTAGCGGGGCCAACGAGCAGTACTTC
CASSQASGANEQYF
>TRBV7-8|many|TRBD2|TRBJ2-2
TGTGCCAGCCTGCTGGGCGGGGAGGGAACCGGGGAGCTGTTTTTT
CASLLGGEGTGELFF
>TRBV29-1|NA|TRBD1|TRBJ2-3
TGCAGCGGGAGACAGGGCCCAACAGATACGCAGTATTTT
CSGRQGPTDTQYF
>TRBV2|many|TRBD1|TRBJ1-4
TGTGCCAGCACGGGACAGGGTGGCTATGAAAAACTGTTTTTT
CASTGQGGYEKLFF
>TRBV6-6|NA|NA|TRBJ2-5
TGTGCCGCAACGAAACACCTCGGGGCTCAAGAGACCCAGTACTTC
CAATKHLGAQETQYF
>TRBV5-1|NA|NA|TRBJ2-6
TGCGCCAGCAGCATCGGCGGCTCTGGGGCCAACGTCCTGACTTTC
CASSIGGSGANVLTF
>TRBV2|NA|TRBD2|TRBJ2-3
TGTGCCAGCAGTGATCGTCTAGCGGGAGTTGATACGCAGTATTTT
CASSDRLAGVDTQYF
>TRBV7-9|NA|NA|TRBJ1-2
TGTGCCGGGAGGGGGTATTGGGGCTACACCTTC
CAGRGYWGYTF
>TRBV29-1|many|NA|TRBJ2-2
TGCAGCGTTGAGGGATGGGGGGAGCTGTTTTTT
CSVEGWGELFF
>TRBV29-1|NA|TRBD1|TRBJ1-2
TGCAGCTCACTCGGACAGGGGGAAGGGGCCAGGTATGGCTACACCTTC
CSSLGQGEGARYGYTF
>TRBV20-1|many|NA|TRBJ1-1
TGCAGTGCTAGTACGGGTAACACTGAAGCTTTCTTT
CSASTGNTEAFF
>TRBV20-1|NA|NA|TRBJ1-4
TGCAGTGCTAGTTGGGGTTCTAATGAAAAACTGTTTTTT
CSASWGSNEKLFF
>TRBV5-1|few|NA|TRBJ1-5
TGCGCCAGCAGCCCGGGGGCAGGAGCTAGCGAGCCCCAGCATTTT
CASSPGAGASEPQHF
>TRBV11-2|NA|TRBD1|TRBJ2-3
TGTGCCAGCACCCTAAGGGACAGGGGCACAGATACGCAGTATTTT
CASTLRDRGTDTQYF
>TRBV6-2/TRBV6-3|NA|TRBD1|TRBJ2-7
TGTGCCAGCGGAAGGACAGGTCCGGCCTACGAGCAGTACTTC
CASGRTGPAYEQYF
>TRBV6-2/TRBV6-3|many|NA|TRBJ2-3
TGTGCCAGCAGTTACGGGGGGGGGCTGTCAGATACGCAGTATTTT
CASSYGGGLSDTQYF
>TRBV30|NA|NA|TRBJ1-2
TGTGCCTGGAGAGCACAGGGCAGGGGCTACACCTTC
CAWRAQGRGYTF
>TRBV5-1|many|NA|TRBJ2-3
TGCGCCAGCAGCTTGATGGGGGCCGGCACAGATACGCAGTATTTT
CASSLMGAGTDTQYF
>TRBV7-9|few|NA|TRBJ1-1
TGTGCCAGCAGCTTAGATGGGGGGACATCAGCTTTCTTT
CASSLDGGTSAFF
>TRBV7-2|many|NA|TRBJ2-1
TGTGCCAGCAGTCCTACTAGCCTCCTGCAGTTCTTC
CASSPTSLLQFF
>TRBV12-3/TRBV12-4|many|NA|TRBJ1-2
TGTGCCAGCAGTTGGACAGAATATGGCTACACCTTC
CASSWTEYGYTF
>TRBV5-1|NA|TRBD1|TRBJ2-1
TGCGCCAGCGGTGGACAGGGGGAGTCTGAGCAGTTCTTC
CASGGQGESEQFF
>TRBV5-5|NA|NA|TRBJ1-6
TGTGCCAGCAGCTTGCCCCTCGGAAACTCCTATAATTCACCCCTCCACTTT
CASSLPLGNSYNSPLHF
>TRBV12-3/TRBV12-4|many|TRBD1|TRBJ1-6
TGTGCCAGCAGCCCCGGGACAGTCTATAATTCACCCCTCCACTTT
CASSPGTVYNSPLHF
>TRBV7-2|many|TRBD1|TRBJ2-5
TGTGCCAGCAGCTTTGACAGGGATGAGACCCAGTACTTC
CASSFDRDETQYF
>TRBV7-9|many|NA|TRBJ1-3
TGTGCCAGCAAAGGAGCTAGCTCTGGAAACACCATATATTTT
CASKGASSGNTIYF
>TRBV4-2|NA|TRBD1|TRBJ2-7
TGTGCCAGCAGCCAAGAGGCGGGACAGGGCTTCGGGGAGCAGTACTTC
CASSQEAGQGFGEQYF
>TRBV7-2|many|TRBD1|TRBJ2-1
TGTGCCAGCAGCAACCGGGACAGGGCTCGTAAGCAGTTCTTC
CASSNRDRARKQFF
>TRBV20-1|many|TRBD2|TRBJ2-5
TGCAGTGCTAGAGATTCTATCGGACTAGCGGACTTTACGATGGAGACCCAGTACTTC
CSARDSIGLADFTMETQYF
>TRBV20-1|NA|NA|TRBJ1-6
TGCAGTGCAAGGGGATGGGTTAGCAATTCACCCCTCCACTTT
CSARGWVSNSPLHF
>TRBV20-1|NA|TRBD1|TRBJ1-5
TGCAGTGCTACTGGGACAGGGAACAATCAGCCCCAGCATTTT
CSATGTGNNQPQHF
>TRBV5-1|few|NA|TRBJ2-5
TGCGCCAGCAGCGAAACGGGACGGAACCAAGAGACCCAGTACTTC
CASSETGRNQETQYF
>TRBV4-3|NA|NA|TRBJ2-2
TGCGCCAGCAGCCAGGCGACAGGGAACACCGGGGAGCTGTTTTTT
CASSQATGNTGELFF
>TRBV5-1|few|NA|TRBJ2-3
TGCGCCAGCAGCTTCGACGGAGGCATGGGCGATACGCAGTATTTT
CASSFDGGMGDTQYF